A selection of T cell receptor beta chains follows, all from one sample in a study of T-cell reconstitution after alpha-beta-depleted transplantation in children. One entry per CDR3 protein results from TCRdb running MiXCR on the PCR reads. The sample includes 250,000 to 400,000 distinct CDR3 sequences, around 20% of them seen just once. The sample in question was PBMCs, mostly from graft donor cells, obtained 180 days after TCRalphabeta/CD19-depleted stem cell transplant. These receptors all stem from a male patient younger than 18 who had a stem cell transplant for acute lymphoblastic leukemia, so the T cells may come from the graft donor. CDR3s include the opening cysteine and the closing phenylalanine or tryptophan. D genes are given only for firm matches. Rows may omit the clone size; those that give it use once, few, many or a size class.

J,size,V,D,CDR3,DNA
TRBJ2-1,NA,TRBV5-1,TRBD2,CASSLTSGFAYNEQFF,TGCGCCAGCAGCTTAACTAGCGGTTTTGCCTACAATGAGCAGTTCTTC
TRBJ2-1,many,TRBV7-2,NA,CASSLEAIANEQFF,TGTGCCAGCAGCTTAGAGGCAATAGCAAATGAGCAGTTCTTC
TRBJ2-7,few,TRBV29-1,TRBD2,CSVTGLAGGYHEQYF,TGCAGCGTGACGGGACTAGCGGGAGGCTACCACGAGCAGTACTTC
TRBJ2-1,few,TRBV7-8,TRBD2,CASNRRRLAGDEQFF,TGTGCCAGCAACAGACGGAGGCTAGCGGGAGATGAGCAGTTCTTC
TRBJ2-1,NA,TRBV19,TRBD2,CASKLAFPYNEQFF,TGTGCCAGTAAACTAGCGTTCCCCTACAATGAGCAGTTCTTC
TRBJ2-7,few,TRBV9,TRBD2,CASSGNPGLAPTYEQYF,TGTGCCAGCAGCGGCAACCCAGGACTAGCGCCAACCTACGAGCAGTACTTC
TRBJ2-1,NA,TRBV14,TRBD2,CASSHPREGTAEQFF,TGTGCCAGCAGCCACCCCCGGGAGGGGACCGCTGAGCAGTTCTTC
TRBJ2-7,few,TRBV5-1,NA,CASSPGTVPKYEQYF,TGCGCCAGCAGCCCAGGGACCGTCCCCAAATACGAGCAGTACTTC
TRBJ1-1,once,TRBV6-2/TRBV6-3,TRBD1,CASSYGDRLVLEAFF,TGTGCCAGCAGTTACGGGGACAGGCTCGTCCTTGAAGCTTTCTTT
TRBJ2-5,NA,TRBV7-8,TRBD2,CASSTSGTSGTGVVTQYF,TGTGCCAGCAGCACCTCCGGGACTAGCGGTACGGGGGTGGTAACCCAGTACTTC
TRBJ1-1,few,TRBV27,NA,CASSFATEPPEAFF,TGTGCCAGCAGTTTTGCGACAGAACCGCCCGAAGCTTTCTTT
TRBJ2-3,few,TRBV15,NA,CATSRDSPVRTDTQYF,TGTGCCACCAGCAGAGATAGCCCCGTGCGCACAGATACGCAGTATTTT
TRBJ2-1,NA,TRBV4-2,NA,CASSQEGSYEQFF,TGTGCCAGCAGCCAAGAGGGTAGCTATGAGCAGTTCTTC
TRBJ2-7,NA,TRBV29-1,NA,CSVAPDNSYEQYF,TGCAGCGTTGCCCCGGACAACTCCTACGAGCAGTACTTC
TRBJ1-1,NA,TRBV9,NA,CASSVDGVVTEAFF,TGTGCCAGCAGCGTAGACGGGGTGGTCACTGAAGCTTTCTTT
TRBJ2-7,NA,TRBV7-9,NA,CASSLENRVEQYF,TGTGCCAGCAGCTTAGAAAATCGGGTCGAGCAGTACTTC
TRBJ2-7,few,TRBV10-3,TRBD1,CAIRAGTGENEQYF,TGTGCCATCAGAGCCGGGACAGGGGAGAACGAGCAGTACTTC
TRBJ2-1,NA,TRBV7-2,NA,CASSLTRRGSRDEQFF,TGTGCCAGCAGCTTAACACGGCGTGGTAGTAGGGATGAGCAGTTCTTC
TRBJ2-3,NA,TRBV9,TRBD2,CASSVDGGGTDTQYF,TGTGCCAGCAGCGTAGACGGGGGAGGGACAGATACGCAGTATTTT
TRBJ2-7,NA,TRBV6-2/TRBV6-3,TRBD2,CASSFTGLADYEQYF,TGTGCCAGCAGTTTTACGGGACTAGCGGACTACGAGCAGTACTTC
TRBJ1-2,few,TRBV7-9,TRBD1,CASSSGTGNYYGYTF,TGTGCCAGCAGTTCCGGGACAGGGAATTACTATGGCTACACCTTC
TRBJ2-1,NA,TRBV5-1,NA,CASSLREAKAYNEQFF,TGCGCCAGCAGCTTGAGGGAGGCCAAGGCCTACAATGAGCAGTTCTTC
TRBJ2-5,few,TRBV14,NA,CASSQAPETQYF,TGTGCCAGCAGCCAAGCCCCAGAGACCCAGTACTTC
TRBJ2-1,NA,TRBV7-3,TRBD2,CASSLLAGGFRDEQFF,TGTGCCAGCAGCTTGCTGGCGGGAGGCTTTAGAGATGAGCAGTTCTTC
TRBJ2-7,NA,TRBV7-9,TRBD2,CASSLAWTSRDEQYF,TGTGCCAGCAGCTTAGCTTGGACTAGCCGGGACGAGCAGTACTTC